These T cell receptor beta chains were read from a single sample in a study of blood T cell repertoires in COVID-19. Assay used: immunoSEQ multiplex PCR; TCRdb lists only in-frame clones, some missing. In the table there are 24,000 or so clones, 87% of which are singletons. The sample was peripheral blood. The receptor source for this set is a human donor with active COVID-19. The donor label of this sample is uncertain. CDR3s include the opening cysteine and the closing phenylalanine or tryptophan. Fields, in order: clone size, V gene, J gene, D gene, CDR3 DNA, CDR3 protein. D genes are given only for firm matches. The size field is filled for only some rows; it gives once, few, many or a size class.

>NA|TRBV7-9|TRBJ1-3|TRBD1
TGTGCCAGCAGCCTCCCAGGGGGAACTGGAAACACCATATATTTT
CASSLPGGTGNTIYF
>NA|TRBV5-4|TRBJ2-3|TRBD2
TGTGCCAGCAGCTTTACTAGCGGGGACACAGATACGCAGTATTTT
CASSFTSGDTDTQYF
>once|TRBV6-5|TRBJ1-2|NA
TGTGCCAGCAGCGAGAGCGGGACCATCTACGGCTACACCTTC
CASSESGTIYGYTF
>NA|TRBV2|TRBJ1-1|TRBD1
TGTGCCAGCAGTGAATACGGGACAGGGAAAGCTTTCTTT
CASSEYGTGKAFF
>NA|TRBV6-4|TRBJ2-1|TRBD2
TGTGCCAGCAGCAGAGGACTAGCGAATGAGCAGTTCTTC
CASSRGLANEQFF
>NA|TRBV6-5|TRBJ2-3|NA
TGTGCCAGCAGTTCCTTATGGAGGGAGGCAGATACGCAGTATTTT
CASSSLWREADTQYF
>once|TRBV11-3|TRBJ2-3|NA
TGTGCCAGCAGCTTACAGCGGAGACGCACAGATACGCAGTATTTT
CASSLQRRRTDTQYF
>once|TRBV7-8|TRBJ2-7|TRBD2
TGTGCCAGCAGCTTAACTAGCGGCTCCTACGAGCAGTACTTC
CASSLTSGSYEQYF
>few|TRBV5-5|TRBJ2-7|NA
TGTGCCAGCAGCTTGGAGTTCCTTCAGGGTTTGTACTTC
CASSLEFLQGLYF
>NA|TRBV6-5|TRBJ1-2|TRBD1
TGTGCCAGCAGTTACCGGGACAGGGCCTATGGCTACACCTTC
CASSYRDRAYGYTF
>NA|TRBV7-4|TRBJ2-5|NA
TGTGCCAGCAGCTTAGGCGGTAGGGGGTGCCAAGAGACCCAGTACTTC
CASSLGGRGCQETQYF
>NA|TRBV7-3|TRBJ2-5|NA
TGTGCCAGCAGCTTACTTCCTAGCCCGTTCGAGACCCAGTACTTC
CASSLLPSPFETQYF
>NA|TRBV29-1|TRBJ2-2|NA
TGCAGCGTTGATCTAGCAGGGGCGGACACCGGGGAGCTGTTTTTT
CSVDLAGADTGELFF
>NA|TRBV7-2|TRBJ2-1|TRBD2
TGTGCCAGCAGCTTTGGGACTAGCGGGATCTACAATGAGCAGTTCTTC
CASSFGTSGIYNEQFF
>NA|TRBV28|TRBJ2-7|TRBD2
TGTGCCAGCAGTGATGTTAGCGGGGGAAGTTACGAGCAGTACTTC
CASSDVSGGSYEQYF
>NA|TRBV7-9|TRBJ2-7|NA
TGTGCCAGCCTAGCGGACAGCTACGAGCAGTACTTC
CASLADSYEQYF
>NA|TRBV5-6|TRBJ2-1|NA
TGTGCCAGCAGCTTTATAAATGAGCAGTTCTTC
CASSFINEQFF
>NA|TRBV7-8|TRBJ2-2|TRBD1
TGTGCCAGCAGCTCGAGCGGGACAGGGAGAACCGGGGAGCTGTTTTTT
CASSSSGTGRTGELFF
>once|TRBV10-3|TRBJ2-2|TRBD1
TGTGCCGCTTCTGGACAGGGGGCTGACGGGGAGCTGTTTTTT
CAASGQGADGELFF
>NA|TRBV15|TRBJ2-3|NA
TGTGCCACCAGCAGAGGGTATTCAGGGGTGGGCACAGATACGCAGTATTTT
CATSRGYSGVGTDTQYF
>NA|TRBV10-3|TRBJ1-5|NA
TGTGCCATCAGTGAGTCAGTAGGGGGGCCCCAGCATTTT
CAISESVGGPQHF
>NA|TRBV30|TRBJ2-4|NA
TGTGCCTGGGGGACACTAGCCAAAAACATTCAGTACTTC
CAWGTLAKNIQYF
>NA|TRBV5-6|TRBJ2-1|NA
TGTGCCAGCAGCTTCATGGACACCTTCTACAATGAGCAGTTCTTC
CASSFMDTFYNEQFF
>few|TRBV6-6|TRBJ1-5|NA
TGTGCCAGCAGTTACTCGGCGGGTCACCAGCATTTT
CASSYSAGHQHF
>NA|TRBV20-1|TRBJ2-1|TRBD2
TGCAGTGCTAGTAACCCACTATTCGGGACTAGCGGGGGTAATGAGCAGTTCTTC
CSASNPLFGTSGGNEQFF
>NA|TRBV3-1/TRBV3-2|TRBJ2-5|TRBD2
TGTGCCAGCAGCCAAGAGCGACTAGCGGGATCGGAGACCCAGTACTTC
CASSQERLAGSETQYF
>NA|TRBV4-3|TRBJ1-5|NA
TGCGCCAGCAGCCCGGGACTTACCCAGCCCCAGCATTTT
CASSPGLTQPQHF
>once|TRBV14|TRBJ1-1|NA
TGTGCCAGCAGCCCCAACAGGAACACTGAAGCTTTCTTT
CASSPNRNTEAFF
>NA|TRBV10-1|TRBJ1-5|NA
TGCGCCAGCAGCGAAACGGGGTCTCAGCCCCAGCATTTT
CASSETGSQPQHF
>few|TRBV7-3|TRBJ2-5|NA
TGTGCCAGCAGCTTAGGGACACAGTTACAAGAGACCCAGTACTTC
CASSLGTQLQETQYF
>once|TRBV28|TRBJ1-5|NA
TGTGCCAGCACAGGTCCGAGTGGCAATCAGCCCCAGCATTTT
CASTGPSGNQPQHF
>medium-sized|TRBV6-6|TRBJ1-6|NA
TGTGCCAGCAGTTACGATCAGGGGAGTAATAATTCACCCCTCCACTTT
CASSYDQGSNNSPLHF
>NA|TRBV7-2|TRBJ2-3|TRBD2
TGTGCCAGCAGCTTATACCCGGGAGGGCCAACAGATACGCAGTATTTT
CASSLYPGGPTDTQYF
>NA|TRBV29-1|TRBJ2-7|NA
TGCAGCGCCTCCGACAGCCCTCTAGGGTACGAGCAGTACTTC
CSASDSPLGYEQYF
>NA|TRBV15|TRBJ2-5|NA
TGTGCCACCAAGTCGCGGGATGGAGGGACCCAGTACTTC
CATKSRDGGTQYF
>NA|TRBV4-1|TRBJ2-1|NA
TGCGCCAGCAGCCAAGATCCGGAGGGGGCGGTGAAAAAGTTCTTC
CASSQDPEGAVKKFF
>once|TRBV19|TRBJ2-7|TRBD2
TGTGCCAGTAGTATAGCTAGCGGAGGGGCCGAGCAGTACTTC
CASSIASGGAEQYF
>NA|TRBV5-6|TRBJ2-5|TRBD1
TGTGCCAGCAATCTACAGGGGCTCCAAGAGACCCAGTACTTC
CASNLQGLQETQYF
>NA|TRBV6-2/TRBV6-3|TRBJ1-1|NA
TGTGCCAGCAGTTATCGTCCGAACACTGAAGCTTTCTTT
CASSYRPNTEAFF
>NA|TRBV2|TRBJ2-3|TRBD2
TGTGCCGGCTACGGGGGGAATACAGATACGCAGTATTTT
CAGYGGNTDTQYF
>NA|TRBV7-2|TRBJ2-1|NA
TGTGCCAGCAGCTTTAATGGGCCGGGAACAGCGGGCCCGCAGTTCTTC
CASSFNGPGTAGPQFF
>NA|TRBV4-1|TRBJ2-3|TRBD2
TGCGCCAGCAGCCAAGAGGGACTAGCGGGAGCAGATACGCAGTATTTT
CASSQEGLAGADTQYF
>NA|TRBV13|TRBJ2-3|TRBD2
TGTGCCAGCAGCTTAGGTTGGACTAGCGGGAGGACAGATACGCAGTATTTT
CASSLGWTSGRTDTQYF